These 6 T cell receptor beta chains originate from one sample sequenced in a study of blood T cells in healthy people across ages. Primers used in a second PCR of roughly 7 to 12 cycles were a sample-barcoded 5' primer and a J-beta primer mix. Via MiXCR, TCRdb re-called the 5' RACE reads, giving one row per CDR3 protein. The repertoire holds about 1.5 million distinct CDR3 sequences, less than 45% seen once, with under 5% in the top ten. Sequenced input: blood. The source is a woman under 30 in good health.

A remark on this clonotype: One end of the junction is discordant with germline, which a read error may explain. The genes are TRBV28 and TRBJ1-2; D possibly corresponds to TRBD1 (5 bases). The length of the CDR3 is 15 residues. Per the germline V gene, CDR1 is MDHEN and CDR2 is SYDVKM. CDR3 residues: CASRRGVDTIYGYTF. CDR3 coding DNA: TGTGCCAGCAGACGAGGGGTGGACACAATCTATGGCTACACATTC.

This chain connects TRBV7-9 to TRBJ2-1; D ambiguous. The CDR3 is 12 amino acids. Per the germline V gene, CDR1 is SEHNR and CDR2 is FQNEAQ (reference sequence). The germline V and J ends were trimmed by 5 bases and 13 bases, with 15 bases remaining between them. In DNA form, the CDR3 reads TGTGCCAGCAGCCCTTATTCAGAGACCCAGTTCTTC. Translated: CASSPYSETQFF.

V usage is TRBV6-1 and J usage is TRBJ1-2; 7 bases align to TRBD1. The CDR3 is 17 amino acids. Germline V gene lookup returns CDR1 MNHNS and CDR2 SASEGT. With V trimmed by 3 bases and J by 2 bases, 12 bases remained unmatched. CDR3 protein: CASSEAGGTAINYGYTF. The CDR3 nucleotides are TGTGCCAGCAGTGAGGCCGGGGGGACAGCTATAAACTATGGCTACACCTTC.

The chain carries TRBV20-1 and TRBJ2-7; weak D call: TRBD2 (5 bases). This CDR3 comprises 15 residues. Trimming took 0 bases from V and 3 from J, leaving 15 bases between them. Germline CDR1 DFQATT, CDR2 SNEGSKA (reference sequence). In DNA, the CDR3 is TGCAGTGCTAGAGATAGGGAGCGATCCCGCTACGAGCAGTACTTC. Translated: CSARDRERSRYEQYF.

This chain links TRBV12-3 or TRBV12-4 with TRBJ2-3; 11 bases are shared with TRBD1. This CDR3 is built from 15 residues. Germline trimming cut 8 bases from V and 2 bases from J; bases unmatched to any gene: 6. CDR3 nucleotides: TGTGCCAGCGGCCCGGGACAGGGGGTCACAGATACGCAGTATTTT. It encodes CASGPGQGVTDTQYF.

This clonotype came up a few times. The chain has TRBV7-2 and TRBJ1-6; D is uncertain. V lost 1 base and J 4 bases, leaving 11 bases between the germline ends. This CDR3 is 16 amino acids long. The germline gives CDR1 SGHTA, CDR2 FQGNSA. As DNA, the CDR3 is TGTGCCAGCAGCTTAGGGTATTTAGGGTATAATTCACCCCTCCACTTT. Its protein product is CASSLGYLGYNSPLHF.